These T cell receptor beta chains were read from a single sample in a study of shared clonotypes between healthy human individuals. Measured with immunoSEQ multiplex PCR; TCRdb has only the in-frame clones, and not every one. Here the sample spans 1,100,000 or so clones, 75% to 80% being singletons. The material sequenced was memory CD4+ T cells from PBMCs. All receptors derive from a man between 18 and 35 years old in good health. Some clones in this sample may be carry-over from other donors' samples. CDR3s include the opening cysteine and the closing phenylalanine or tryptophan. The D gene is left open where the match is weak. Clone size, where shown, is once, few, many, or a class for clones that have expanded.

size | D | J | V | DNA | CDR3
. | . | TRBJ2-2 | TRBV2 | TGTGCCAGCAGGGGACCCTCGAACACCGGGGAGCTGTTTTTT | CASRGPSNTGELFF
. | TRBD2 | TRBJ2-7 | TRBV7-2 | TGTGCCAGCAGCCCCGTGGGAACGACTAGCGGGAGGGCTTACGAGCAGTACTTC | CASSPVGTTSGRAYEQYF
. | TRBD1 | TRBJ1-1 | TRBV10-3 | TGTGCCACTAAACAGGGGCTGGACACTGAAGCTTTCTTT | CATKQGLDTEAFF
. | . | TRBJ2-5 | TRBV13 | TGTGCCAGCAGCTTGGAGGGAACCATGGCGGAGACCCAGTACTTC | CASSLEGTMAETQYF
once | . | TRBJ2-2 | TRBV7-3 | TGTGCCAGCAGCCCCCGCTACGACACCGGGGAGCTGTTTTTT | CASSPRYDTGELFF
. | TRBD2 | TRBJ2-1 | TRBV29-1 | TGCAGCGCCCCCACTAGCGGGACGGTTCGCGAGCAGTTCTTC | CSAPTSGTVREQFF
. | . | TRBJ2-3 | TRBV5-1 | TGCGCCAGGAGTACAGGGTTTGCCGATACGCAGTATTTT | CARSTGFADTQYF
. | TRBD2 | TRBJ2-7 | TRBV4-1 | TGCGCCAGCAGCCAACCACGGACTAGCGGGGGGAGCTACGAGCAGTACTTC | CASSQPRTSGGSYEQYF
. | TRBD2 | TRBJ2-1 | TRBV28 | TGTGCCACCTTAACTAGCGGGGCCGGGAAGCAGTTCTTC | CATLTSGAGKQFF
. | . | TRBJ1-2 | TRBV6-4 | TGTGCCAGCAGTGACGGAGCCTATGGCTACACCTTC | CASSDGAYGYTF
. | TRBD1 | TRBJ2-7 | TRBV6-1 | TGTGCCAGCTTGGGACAGGGCTCCTACGAGCAGTACTTC | CASLGQGSYEQYF
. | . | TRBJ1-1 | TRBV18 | TGTGCCAGCTCACCAAACGGGGTGATGGGGCCGGCTTTCTTT | CASSPNGVMGPAFF
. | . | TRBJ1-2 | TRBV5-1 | TGCGCCAGCAGCCCTGGGGGGTCGGTATATGGCTACACCTTC | CASSPGGSVYGYTF
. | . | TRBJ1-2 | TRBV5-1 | TGCGCCAGCAGCCCGGGTGGGGGGCTTGGTGGCTACACCTTC | CASSPGGGLGGYTF
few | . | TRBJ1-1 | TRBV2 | TGTGCCAGCACCCTGTCTCTGAACACTGAAGCTTTCTTT | CASTLSLNTEAFF
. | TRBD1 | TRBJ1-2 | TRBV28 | TGTGCCAGCAGTTTGGGGGCCCAGGGGGAAAATGGCTACACCTTC | CASSLGAQGENGYTF
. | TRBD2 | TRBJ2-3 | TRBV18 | TGTGCCAGCTCACCCCGACTAGCGGGCCTCACAGATACGCAGTATTTT | CASSPRLAGLTDTQYF
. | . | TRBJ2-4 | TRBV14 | TGTGCCAGCAGCCATGGACTCGCAGAACAAAACATTCAGTACTTC | CASSHGLAEQNIQYF
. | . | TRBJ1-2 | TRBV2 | TGTGCCAGCAGTGAAGGACGGGGCCCCTATGGCTACACCTTC | CASSEGRGPYGYTF
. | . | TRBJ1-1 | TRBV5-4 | TGTGCCAGCAGCTTCGGCGGACTCTCGAACACTGAAGCTTTCTTT | CASSFGGLSNTEAFF
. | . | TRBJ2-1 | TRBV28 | TGTGCCAGCAGTTCCCGGACTCCTAAGTCCTACAATGAGCAGTTCTTC | CASSSRTPKSYNEQFF
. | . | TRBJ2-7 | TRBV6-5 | TGTGCCAGCAGCGCCGCCGGGCAGATGTACTTC | CASSAAGQMYF
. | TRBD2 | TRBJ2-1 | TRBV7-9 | TGTGCCAGCAGCTCCCTAGCGGGAGCTTACAATGAGCAGTTCTTC | CASSSLAGAYNEQFF
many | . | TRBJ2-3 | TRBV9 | TGTGCCAGCAGCGAGACTAGTAGTTTTTTCACAGATACGCAGTATTTT | CASSETSSFFTDTQYF
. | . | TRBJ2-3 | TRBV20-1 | TGCAGTGCCTCACCAGATACGCAGTATTTT | CSASPDTQYF
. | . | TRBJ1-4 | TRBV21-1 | TGTGCCAGCAGCACGGGGGACAATGAAAAACTGTTTTTT | CASSTGDNEKLFF
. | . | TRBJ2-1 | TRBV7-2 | TGTGCCAGCAGCTTAGCGGCAGCCTACAATGAGCAGTTCTTC | CASSLAAAYNEQFF
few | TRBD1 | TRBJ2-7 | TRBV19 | TGTGCCAGTAGTGGGGACAGCTCCTACGAGCAGTACTTC | CASSGDSSYEQYF
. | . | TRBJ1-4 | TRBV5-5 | TGTGCCAGCAGCCTTTCCCCTGTCAACCTTAATGAAAAACTGTTTTTT | CASSLSPVNLNEKLFF
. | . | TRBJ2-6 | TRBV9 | TGTGCCAGCAGCGTAGGTGGGGGGCCCAACCTCCCGCGCTCTGGGGCCAACGTCCTGACTTTC | CASSVGGGPNLPRSGANVLTF
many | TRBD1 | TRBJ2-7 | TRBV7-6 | TGTGCCAGCAGCTTAATGACAGGGACACCCTACGAGCAGTACTTC | CASSLMTGTPYEQYF
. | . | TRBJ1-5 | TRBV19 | TGTGCCACGGGACGCCCCAGGTATAGCAATCAGCCCCAGCATTTT | CATGRPRYSNQPQHF
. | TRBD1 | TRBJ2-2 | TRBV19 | TGTGCCAGTAGTCAGGGACAGGGGGCTGGGACCGGGGAGCTGTTTTTT | CASSQGQGAGTGELFF
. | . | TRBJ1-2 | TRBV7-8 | TGTGCCAGCAGACCCCGAGGGACTAACTATGGCTACACCTTC | CASRPRGTNYGYTF
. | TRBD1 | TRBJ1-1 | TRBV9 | TGTGCCAGCAGCGGCGGGACAGGGGGGTATGGCACTGAAGCTTTCTTT | CASSGGTGGYGTEAFF
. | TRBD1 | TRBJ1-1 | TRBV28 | TGTGCCAGCAGTAGAGGCGACAGGGAGATAAAATATGAAGCTTTCTTT | CASSRGDREIKYEAFF
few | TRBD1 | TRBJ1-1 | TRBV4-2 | TGTGCCAGCAGCCTCGGACAGGGGGACACTGAAGCTTTCTTT | CASSLGQGDTEAFF
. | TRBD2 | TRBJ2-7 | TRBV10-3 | TGTGCCATACGGGGTAGCGGGAGCATTAATAACTACGAGCAGTACTTC | CAIRGSGSINNYEQYF
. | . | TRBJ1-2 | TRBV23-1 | TGCGCCAGCACCATATATGGCTACACCTTC | CASTIYGYTF
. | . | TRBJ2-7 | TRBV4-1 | TGCGCCAGCAGCCAGGACCAGTCCTTCCTCTACGAGCAGTACTTC | CASSQDQSFLYEQYF
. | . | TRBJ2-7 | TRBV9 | TGTGCCAGCAGCCCCAGCGGGCCCTCCTACGAGCAGTACTTC | CASSPSGPSYEQYF
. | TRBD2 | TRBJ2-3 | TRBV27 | TGTGCCAGCAGTTCGCCCTCTAGCGGGAGCACAGATACGCAGTATTTT | CASSSPSSGSTDTQYF
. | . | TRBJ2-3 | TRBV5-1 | TGCGCCAGCAGCCTGGGGGGAGATACGCAGTATTTT | CASSLGGDTQYF
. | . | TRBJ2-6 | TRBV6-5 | TGTGCCAGCACCAGAACTGGGGCCAACGTCCTGACTTTC | CASTRTGANVLTF
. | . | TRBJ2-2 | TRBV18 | TGTGCCAGCTCACCAAACGGACAGTCCACCGGGGAGCTGTTTTTT | CASSPNGQSTGELFF
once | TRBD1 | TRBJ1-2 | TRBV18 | TGTGCCAGCTCACCGACAACAGGGGGCGACTATGGCTACACCTTC | CASSPTTGGDYGYTF
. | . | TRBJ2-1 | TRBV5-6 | TGTGCCAGCAGCTTTCCTTCCGGGCTGGGTCGCAATGAGCAGTTCTTC | CASSFPSGLGRNEQFF
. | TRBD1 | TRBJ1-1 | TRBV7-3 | TGTGCCAGCGGGACAGGTTCAAACACTGAAGCTTTCTTT | CASGTGSNTEAFF
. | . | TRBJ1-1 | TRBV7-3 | TGTGCCAGCAGCTTAACGAAACGGGGAAAAGCTTTCTTT | CASSLTKRGKAFF
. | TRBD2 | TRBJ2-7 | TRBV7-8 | TGTGCCAGCAGCCCACCCGGCGCGGGAGGGAGCTACGAGCAGTACTTC | CASSPPGAGGSYEQYF
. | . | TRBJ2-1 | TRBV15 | TGTGCCACCAGCCCAAGGGGGGGTGAGCAGTTCTTC | CATSPRGGEQFF
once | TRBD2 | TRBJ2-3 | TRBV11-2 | TGTGCCAGCAGTCCTTTAGCGGGAGGCGTAGATACGCAGTATTTT | CASSPLAGGVDTQYF
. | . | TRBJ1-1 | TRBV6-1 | TGTGCCAGCAGTGTTGAGGGACACACTGAAGCTTTCTTT | CASSVEGHTEAFF
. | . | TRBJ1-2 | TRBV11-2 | TGTGCCAGCAGCCCTCTACAGGGCGCAACTAACTATGGCTACACCTTC | CASSPLQGATNYGYTF
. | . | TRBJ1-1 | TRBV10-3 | TGTGCATCAGGGTCGAGGTATGAAGCTTTCTTT | CASGSRYEAFF
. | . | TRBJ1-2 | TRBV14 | TGTGCCAGCAGCCAAGCTGGCCAGGGTACTGGCTACACCTTC | CASSQAGQGTGYTF
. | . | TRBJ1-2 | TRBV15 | TGTGCCACCAGGCGTGGGGAAGGCTATGGCTACACCTTC | CATRRGEGYGYTF